This TCR beta chain was sequenced in a study of response to subunit inactivated influenza vaccine. Study-level findings and limits: Authors suggested each seasonal influenza vaccination recruits few new T cells.

TCRdb redid the calling of the RT-PCR reads with MiXCR, one entry per CDR3 protein. Among hundreds of thousands of distinct CDR3 sequences listed, roughly 9.8% were seen once. This clonotype appeared many times. Its antigen remains unidentified. The specimen comprised PBMCs from blood, sampled 40 to 50 days after vaccination. The origin of this receptor is a man over 45 who received an inactivated influenza vaccine.

The CDR3 DNA sequence: TGTGCCAGCAGCCAAGGACAGGGGGCGCGAAACTATGGCTACACCTTC. Translating gives CASSQGQGARNYGYTF. This sequence joins TRBV5-6 and TRBJ1-2, with TRBD1 matching 11 bases. Per the germline V gene, CDR1 is SGHDT and CDR2 is YYEEEE. With 4 bases clipped from V and 2 bases from J, the junction kept 7 bases outside the gene matches. CDR3 length: 16 residues.